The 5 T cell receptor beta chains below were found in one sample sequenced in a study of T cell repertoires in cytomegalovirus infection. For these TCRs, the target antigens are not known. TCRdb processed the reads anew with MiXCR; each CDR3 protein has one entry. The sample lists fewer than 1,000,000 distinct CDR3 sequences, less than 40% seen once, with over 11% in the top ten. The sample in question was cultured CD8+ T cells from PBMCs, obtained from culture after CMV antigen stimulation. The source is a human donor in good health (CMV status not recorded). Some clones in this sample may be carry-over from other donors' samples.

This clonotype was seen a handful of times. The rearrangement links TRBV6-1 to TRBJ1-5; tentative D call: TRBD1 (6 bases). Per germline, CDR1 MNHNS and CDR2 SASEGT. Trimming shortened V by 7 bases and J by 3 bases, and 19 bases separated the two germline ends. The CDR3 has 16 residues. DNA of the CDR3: TGTGCCAGCATTTTAGTCGGACAGAAACTCAATCAGCCCCAGCATTTT. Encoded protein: CASILVGQKLNQPQHF.

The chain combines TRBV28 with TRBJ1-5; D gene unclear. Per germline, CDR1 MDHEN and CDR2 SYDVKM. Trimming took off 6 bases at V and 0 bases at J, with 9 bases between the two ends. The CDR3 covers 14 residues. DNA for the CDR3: TGTGCCAGCAGGGTAACAGATAGCAATCAGCCCCAGCATTTT. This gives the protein CASRVTDSNQPQHF.

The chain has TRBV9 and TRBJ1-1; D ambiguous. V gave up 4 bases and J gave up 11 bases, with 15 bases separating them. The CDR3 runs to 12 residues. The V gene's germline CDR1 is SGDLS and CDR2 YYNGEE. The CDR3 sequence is CASSPEGRVAFF. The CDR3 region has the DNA TGTGCCAGCAGCCCAGAAGGGAGGGTGGCTTTCTTT. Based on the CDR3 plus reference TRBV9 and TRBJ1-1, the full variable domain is DSGVTQTPKHLITATGQRVTLRCSPRSGDLSVYWYQQSLDQGLQFLIQYYNGEERAKGNILERFSAQQFPDLHSELNLSSLELGDSALYFCASSPEGRVAFFGQGTRLTVV.

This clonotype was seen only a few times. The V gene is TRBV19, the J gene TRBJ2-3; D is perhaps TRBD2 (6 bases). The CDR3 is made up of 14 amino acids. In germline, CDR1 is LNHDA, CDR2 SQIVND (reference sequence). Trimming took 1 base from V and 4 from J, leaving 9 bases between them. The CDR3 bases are TGTGCCAGTAGTATAGGTGGAGGGCCAGATACGCAGTATTTT. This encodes CASSIGGGPDTQYF.

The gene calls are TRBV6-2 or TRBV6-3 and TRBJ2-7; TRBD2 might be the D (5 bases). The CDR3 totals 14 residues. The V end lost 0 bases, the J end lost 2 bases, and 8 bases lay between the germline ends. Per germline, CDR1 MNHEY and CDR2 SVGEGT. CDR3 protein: CASSYSYGTYEQYV. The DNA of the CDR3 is TGTGCCAGCAGTTACTCGTACGGGACCTACGAGCAGTACGTC.